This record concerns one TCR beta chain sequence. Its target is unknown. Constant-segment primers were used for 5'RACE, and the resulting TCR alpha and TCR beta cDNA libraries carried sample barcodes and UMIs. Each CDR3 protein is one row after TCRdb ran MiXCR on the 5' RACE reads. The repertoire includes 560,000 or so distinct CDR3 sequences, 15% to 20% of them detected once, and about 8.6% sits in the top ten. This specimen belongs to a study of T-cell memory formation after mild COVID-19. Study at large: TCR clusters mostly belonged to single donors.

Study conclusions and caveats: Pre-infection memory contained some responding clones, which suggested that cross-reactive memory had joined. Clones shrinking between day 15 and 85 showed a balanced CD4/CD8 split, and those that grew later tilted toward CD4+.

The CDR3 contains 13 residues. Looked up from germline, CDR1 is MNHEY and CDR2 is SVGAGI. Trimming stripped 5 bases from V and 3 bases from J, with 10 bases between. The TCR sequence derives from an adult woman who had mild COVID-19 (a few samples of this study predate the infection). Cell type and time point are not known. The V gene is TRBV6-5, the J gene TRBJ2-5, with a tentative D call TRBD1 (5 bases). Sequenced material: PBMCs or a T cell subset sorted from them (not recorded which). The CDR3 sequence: CASSQGFKETQYF. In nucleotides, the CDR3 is TGTGCCAGCAGTCAGGGTTTTAAAGAGACCCAGTACTTC.